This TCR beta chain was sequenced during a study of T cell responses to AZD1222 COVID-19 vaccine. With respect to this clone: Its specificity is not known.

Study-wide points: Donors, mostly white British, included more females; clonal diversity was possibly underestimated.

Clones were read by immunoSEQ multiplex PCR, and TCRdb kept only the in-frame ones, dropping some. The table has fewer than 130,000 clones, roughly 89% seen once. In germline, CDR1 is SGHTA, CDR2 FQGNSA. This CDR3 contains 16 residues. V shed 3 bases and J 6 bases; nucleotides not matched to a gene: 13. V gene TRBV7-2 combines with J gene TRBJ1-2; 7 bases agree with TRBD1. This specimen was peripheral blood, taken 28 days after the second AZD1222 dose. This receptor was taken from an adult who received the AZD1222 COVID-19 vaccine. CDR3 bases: TGTGCCAGCAGCTTGGTCGGGGGCCCTACAGGGGATGGCTACACCTTC. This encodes CASSLVGGPTGDGYTF.